This TCR beta chain stems from a study of blood T cell repertoires in COVID-19. Turning to the study itself: Whether acute or convalescent, the COVID-19 samples came from the United States, Italy and Spain. T cells, B-cell-depleted T cells, or PBMCs provided the cDNA or gDNA that served as material.

As processed by the authors: Reference gene primer amplification in the assay estimated nucleated cell counts. Using immunoSEQ multiplex PCR, the repertoire was profiled, and TCRdb retains in-frame clones only, with some absent. V, J and clone size are taken as reported in that table, and D and trimming were inferred from the DNA itself. The table shows about 220,000 clones, with about 80% occurring only once. CDR1 and CDR2 (germline): SGDLS, YYNGEE. Trimming cost V 3 bases and J 4 bases, with 18 bases left between them. This CDR3 region has 16 residues. V usage is TRBV9 and J usage is TRBJ2-3, with a tentative D call TRBD2 (5 bases). The sequenced sample consisted of peripheral blood. The receptor's source is a woman between 40 and 50 years old with active or convalescent COVID-19. In DNA, the CDR3 is TGTGCCAGCAGCGCGCAGCCGGGATTGATGTCAGATACGCAGTATTTT. This codes for CASSAQPGLMSDTQYF.